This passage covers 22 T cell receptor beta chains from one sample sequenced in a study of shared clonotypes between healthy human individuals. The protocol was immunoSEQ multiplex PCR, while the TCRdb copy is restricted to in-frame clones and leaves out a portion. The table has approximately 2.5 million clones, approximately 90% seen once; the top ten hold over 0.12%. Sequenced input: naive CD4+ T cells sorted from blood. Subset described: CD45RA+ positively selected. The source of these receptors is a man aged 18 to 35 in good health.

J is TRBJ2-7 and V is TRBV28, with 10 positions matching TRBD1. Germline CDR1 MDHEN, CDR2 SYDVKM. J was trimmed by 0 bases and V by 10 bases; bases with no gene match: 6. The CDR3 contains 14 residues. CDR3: CATQGQGHSYEQYF. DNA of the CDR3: TGTGCCACCCAGGGACAGGGGCACTCCTACGAGCAGTACTTC.

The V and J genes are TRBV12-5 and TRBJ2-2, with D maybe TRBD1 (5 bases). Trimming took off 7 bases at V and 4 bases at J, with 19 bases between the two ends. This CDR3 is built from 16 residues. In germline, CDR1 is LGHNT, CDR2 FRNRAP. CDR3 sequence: CASAFRNGAGTGELFF. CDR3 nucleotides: TGTGCTAGTGCCTTCCGGAATGGGGCAGGCACCGGGGAGCTGTTTTTT.

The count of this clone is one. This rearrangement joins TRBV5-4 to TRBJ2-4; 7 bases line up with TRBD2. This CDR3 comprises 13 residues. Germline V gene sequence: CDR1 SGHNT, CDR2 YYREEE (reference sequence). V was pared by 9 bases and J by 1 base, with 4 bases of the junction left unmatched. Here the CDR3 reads CAIAGGAKNIQYF. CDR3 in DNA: TGTGCCATCGCCGGGGGGGCCAAAAACATTCAGTACTTC.

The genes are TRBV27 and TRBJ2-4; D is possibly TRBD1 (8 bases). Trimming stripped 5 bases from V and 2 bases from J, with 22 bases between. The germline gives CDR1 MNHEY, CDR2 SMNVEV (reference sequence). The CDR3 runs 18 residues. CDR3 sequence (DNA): TGTGCCAGCAGTGGAAAAGGACAGGGAGGGTTATCCAAAAACATTCAGTACTTC. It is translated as CASSGKGQGGLSKNIQYF.

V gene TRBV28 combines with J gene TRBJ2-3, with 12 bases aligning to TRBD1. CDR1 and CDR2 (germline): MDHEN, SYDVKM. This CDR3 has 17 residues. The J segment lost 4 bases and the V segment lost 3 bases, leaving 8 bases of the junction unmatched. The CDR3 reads CASSLGGTGGAADTQYF. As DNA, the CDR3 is TGTGCCAGCAGTTTGGGCGGGACAGGGGGCGCAGCAGATACGCAGTATTTT.

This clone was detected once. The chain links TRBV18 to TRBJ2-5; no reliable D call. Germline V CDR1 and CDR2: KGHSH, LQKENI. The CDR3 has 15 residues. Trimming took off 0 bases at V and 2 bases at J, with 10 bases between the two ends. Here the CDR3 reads CASSPPPAGQETQYF. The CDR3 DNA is TGTGCCAGCTCACCACCACCGGCAGGTCAAGAGACCCAGTACTTC.

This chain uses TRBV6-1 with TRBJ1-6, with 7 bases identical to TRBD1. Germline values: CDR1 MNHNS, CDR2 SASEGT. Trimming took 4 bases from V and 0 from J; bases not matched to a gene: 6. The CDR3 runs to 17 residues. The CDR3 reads CASSATGVRSYNSPLHF. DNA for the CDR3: TGTGCCAGCAGTGCAACAGGGGTCCGCTCCTATAATTCACCCCTCCACTTT.

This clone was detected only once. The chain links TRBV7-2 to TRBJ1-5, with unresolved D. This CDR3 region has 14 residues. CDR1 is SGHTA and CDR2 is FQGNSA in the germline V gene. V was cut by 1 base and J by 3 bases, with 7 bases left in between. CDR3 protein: CASSLERNNQPQHF. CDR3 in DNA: TGTGCCAGCAGCTTAGAACGGAACAATCAGCCCCAGCATTTT.

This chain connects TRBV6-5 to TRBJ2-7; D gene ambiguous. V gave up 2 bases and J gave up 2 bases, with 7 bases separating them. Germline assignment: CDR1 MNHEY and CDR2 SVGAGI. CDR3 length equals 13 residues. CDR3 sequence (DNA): TGTGCCAGCAGTTACAACATTGCCTACGAGCAGTACTTC. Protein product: CASSYNIAYEQYF.

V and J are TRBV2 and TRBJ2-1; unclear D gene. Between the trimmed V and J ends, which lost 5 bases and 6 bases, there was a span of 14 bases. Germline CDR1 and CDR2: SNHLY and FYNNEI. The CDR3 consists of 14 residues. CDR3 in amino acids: CASSSVDPPNEQFF. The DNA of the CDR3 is TGTGCCAGCAGTTCAGTGGATCCACCCAATGAGCAGTTCTTC.

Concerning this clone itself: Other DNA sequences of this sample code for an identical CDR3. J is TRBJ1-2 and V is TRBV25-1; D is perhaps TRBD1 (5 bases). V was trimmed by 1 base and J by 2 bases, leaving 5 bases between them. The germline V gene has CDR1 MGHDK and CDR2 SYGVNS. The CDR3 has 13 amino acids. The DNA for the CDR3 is TGTGCCAGCAGTGAATCAGGGAACTATGGCTACACCTTC. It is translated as CASSESGNYGYTF.

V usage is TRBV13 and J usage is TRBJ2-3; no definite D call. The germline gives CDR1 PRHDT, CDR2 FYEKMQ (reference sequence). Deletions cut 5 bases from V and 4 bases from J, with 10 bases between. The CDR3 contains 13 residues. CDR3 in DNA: TGTGCCAGCAGCCCCCGCAGTTCAGATACGCAGTATTTT. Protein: CASSPRSSDTQYF. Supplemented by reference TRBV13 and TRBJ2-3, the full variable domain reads AAGVIQSPRHLIKEKRETATLKCYPIPRHDTVYWYQQGPGQDPQFLISFYEKMQSDKGSIPDRFSAQQFSDYHSELNMSSLELGDSALYFCASSPRSSDTQYFGPGTRLTVL.

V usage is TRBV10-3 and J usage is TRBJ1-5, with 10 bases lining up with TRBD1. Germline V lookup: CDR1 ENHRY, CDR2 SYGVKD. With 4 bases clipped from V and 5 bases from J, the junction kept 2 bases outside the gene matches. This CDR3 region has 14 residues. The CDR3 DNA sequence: TGTGCCATCAGTGCCGGGACAGGGGATCAGCCCCAGCATTTT. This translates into CAISAGTGDQPQHF.

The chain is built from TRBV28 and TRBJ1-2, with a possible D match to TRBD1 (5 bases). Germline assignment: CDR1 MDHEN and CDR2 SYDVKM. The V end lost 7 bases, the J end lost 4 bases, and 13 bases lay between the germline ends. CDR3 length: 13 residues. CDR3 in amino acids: CASTFGGGYGYTF. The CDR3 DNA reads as TGTGCCAGCACCTTCGGGGGGGGCTATGGCTACACCTTC.

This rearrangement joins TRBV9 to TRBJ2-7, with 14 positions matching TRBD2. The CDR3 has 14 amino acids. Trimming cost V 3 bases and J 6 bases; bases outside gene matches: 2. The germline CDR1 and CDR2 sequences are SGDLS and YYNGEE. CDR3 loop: CASSEGLAGAEQYF. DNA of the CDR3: TGTGCCAGCAGCGAGGGACTAGCGGGAGCCGAGCAGTACTTC.

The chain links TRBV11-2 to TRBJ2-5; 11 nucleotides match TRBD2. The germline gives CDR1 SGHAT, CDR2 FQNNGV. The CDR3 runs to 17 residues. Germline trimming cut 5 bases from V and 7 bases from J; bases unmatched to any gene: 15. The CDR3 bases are TGTGCCAGCAGCAAAATCACCGGGACTAGCGGCAGGGGGACCCAGTACTTC. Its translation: CASSKITGTSGRGTQYF.

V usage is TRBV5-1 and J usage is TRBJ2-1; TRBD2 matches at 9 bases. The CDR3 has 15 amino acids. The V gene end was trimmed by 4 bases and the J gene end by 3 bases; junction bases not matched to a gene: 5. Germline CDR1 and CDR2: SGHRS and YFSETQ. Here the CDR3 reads CASSLVAGDYNEQFF. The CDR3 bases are TGCGCCAGCAGCCTGGTAGCGGGAGACTACAATGAGCAGTTCTTC.

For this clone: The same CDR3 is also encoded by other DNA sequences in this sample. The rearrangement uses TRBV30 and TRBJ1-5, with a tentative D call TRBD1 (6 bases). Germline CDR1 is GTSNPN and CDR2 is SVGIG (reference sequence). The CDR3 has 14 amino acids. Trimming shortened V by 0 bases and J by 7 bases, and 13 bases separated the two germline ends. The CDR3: CAWSVRGGGQPQHF. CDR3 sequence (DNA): TGTGCCTGGAGTGTACGAGGGGGGGGCCAGCCCCAGCATTTT.

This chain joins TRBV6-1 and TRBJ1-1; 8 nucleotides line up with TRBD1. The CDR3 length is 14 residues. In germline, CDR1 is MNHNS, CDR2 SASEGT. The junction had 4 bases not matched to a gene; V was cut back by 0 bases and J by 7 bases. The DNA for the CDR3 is TGTGCCAGCAGTGAAGCCGGGACAGGTTATGAAGCTTTCTTT. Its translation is CASSEAGTGYEAFF.

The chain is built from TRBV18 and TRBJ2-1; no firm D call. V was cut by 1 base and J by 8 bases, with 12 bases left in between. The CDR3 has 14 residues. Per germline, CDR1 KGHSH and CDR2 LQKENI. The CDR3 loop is CASSPRTPEDEQFF. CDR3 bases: TGTGCCAGCTCACCACGGACGCCCGAAGATGAGCAGTTCTTC.

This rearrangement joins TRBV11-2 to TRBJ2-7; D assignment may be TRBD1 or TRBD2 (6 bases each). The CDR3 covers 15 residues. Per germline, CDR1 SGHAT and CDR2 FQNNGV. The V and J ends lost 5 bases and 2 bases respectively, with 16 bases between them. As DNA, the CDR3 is TGTGCCAGCAGCCATGGAAGGGGGGCTACCTACGAGCAGTACTTC. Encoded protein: CASSHGRGATYEQYF.

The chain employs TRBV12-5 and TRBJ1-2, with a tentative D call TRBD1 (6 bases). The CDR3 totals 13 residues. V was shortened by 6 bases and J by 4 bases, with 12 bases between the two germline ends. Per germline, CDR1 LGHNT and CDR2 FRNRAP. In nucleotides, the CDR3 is TGTGCTAGTGGACAGGGCGCCGGCTATGGCTACACCTTC. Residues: CASGQGAGYGYTF.